This T cell receptor (beta chain) was sequenced during a study of cytomegalovirus exposure and HLA in healthy donors. Germline assignment: CDR1 SEHNR and CDR2 FQNEAQ (reference sequence). V lost 5 bases, J lost 1 base, and 3 bases stayed unmatched. CDR3 length equals 14 residues. In the PCR, 60 Vbeta and 13 Jbeta primers were used. Profiling relied on immunoSEQ multiplex PCR, and the TCRdb table lists in-frame clones only, not all of them. The table has 90,000 or so clones, about 67% seen once. The sequenced sample was PBMCs. The clonotype was recovered from a woman younger than 30 in good health and CMV-seropositive. This chain joins TRBV7-9 and TRBJ2-5; 8 bases are shared with TRBD1. In nucleotides, the CDR3 is TGTGCCAGCAGCGGGGACAGGCGCCAAGAGACCCAGTACTTC. This codes for CASSGDRRQETQYF.